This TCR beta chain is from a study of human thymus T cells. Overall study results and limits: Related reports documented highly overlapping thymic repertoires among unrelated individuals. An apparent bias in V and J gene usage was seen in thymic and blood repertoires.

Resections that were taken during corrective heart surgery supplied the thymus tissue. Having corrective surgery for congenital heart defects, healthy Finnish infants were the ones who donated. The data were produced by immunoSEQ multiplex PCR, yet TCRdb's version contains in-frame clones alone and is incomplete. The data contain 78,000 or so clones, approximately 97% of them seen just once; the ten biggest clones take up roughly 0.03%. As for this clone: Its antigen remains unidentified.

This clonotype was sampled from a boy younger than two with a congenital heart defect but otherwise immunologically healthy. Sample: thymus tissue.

The CDR3 is CASRRDRGNEKLFF. CDR3 DNA sequence: TGTGCCAGCAGACGGGACAGGGGAAATGAAAAACTGTTTTTT. The gene calls are TRBV7-9 and TRBJ1-4, with 10 positions matching TRBD1. Germline V gives CDR1 SEHNR, CDR2 FQNEAQ (reference sequence). V lost 6 bases to trimming and J lost 5 bases; unmatched junction nucleotides: 3. The CDR3 extends over 14 amino acids.